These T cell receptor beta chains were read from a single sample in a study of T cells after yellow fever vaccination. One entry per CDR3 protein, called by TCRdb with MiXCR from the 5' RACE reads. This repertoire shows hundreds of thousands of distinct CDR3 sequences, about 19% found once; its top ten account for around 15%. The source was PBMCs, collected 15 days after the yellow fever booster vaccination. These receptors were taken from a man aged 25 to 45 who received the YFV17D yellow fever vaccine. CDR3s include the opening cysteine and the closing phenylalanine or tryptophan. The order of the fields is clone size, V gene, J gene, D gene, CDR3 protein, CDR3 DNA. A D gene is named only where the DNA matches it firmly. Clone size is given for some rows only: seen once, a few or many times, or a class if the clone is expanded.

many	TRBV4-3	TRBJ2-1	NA	CASSQDPSSYNEQFF	TGTGCCAGCAGCCAGGACCCTTCTTCCTACAATGAGCAGTTCTTC
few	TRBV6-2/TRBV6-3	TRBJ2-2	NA	CASSDTQRSGELFF	TGTGCCAGCAGCGACACCCAAAGGTCCGGGGAGCTGTTTTTT
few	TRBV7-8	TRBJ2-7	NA	CASSLARVYEQYF	TGTGCCAGCAGCTTAGCCAGGGTCTACGAGCAGTACTTC
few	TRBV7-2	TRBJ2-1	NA	CASSLRQLSYNEQFF	TGTGCCAGCAGCTTAAGGCAGCTCTCCTACAATGAGCAGTTCTTC
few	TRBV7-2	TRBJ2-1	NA	CASSQRGEQFF	TGTGCCAGCAGCCAACGGGGTGAGCAGTTCTTC
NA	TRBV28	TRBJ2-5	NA	CASSLKASGTQYF	TGTGCCAGCAGTTTAAAGGCCTCGGGGACCCAGTACTTC
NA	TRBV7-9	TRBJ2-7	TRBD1	CASSSGQPAYEQYF	TGTGCCAGCAGCTCGGGACAGCCTGCCTACGAGCAGTACTTC
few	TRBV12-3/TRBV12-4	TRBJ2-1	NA	CASSSTPGGRDTRGNEQFF	TGTGCCAGCAGTTCCACCCCCGGGGGGCGGGACACCCGCGGGAATGAGCAGTTCTTC
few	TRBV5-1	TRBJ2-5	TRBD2	CASSLSSGRSPGETQYF	TGCGCCAGCAGCTTGTCTAGCGGGAGGTCACCAGGGGAGACCCAGTACTTC
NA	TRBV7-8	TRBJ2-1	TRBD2	CASSLAPAGPYNEQFF	TGTGCCAGCAGCTTAGCGCCAGCGGGACCTTACAATGAGCAGTTCTTC
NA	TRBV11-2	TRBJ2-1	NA	CASLGLYNEQFF	TGTGCCAGCTTAGGGCTGTACAATGAGCAGTTCTTC
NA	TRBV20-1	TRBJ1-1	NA	CSARVVMNTEAFF	TGCAGTGCTAGAGTGGTAATGAACACTGAAGCTTTCTTT
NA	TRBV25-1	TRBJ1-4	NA	CASSRPGRINEKLFF	TGTGCCAGCAGTAGGCCCGGACGGATTAATGAAAAACTGTTTTTT
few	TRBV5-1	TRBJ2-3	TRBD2	CASSTGLAVNTDTQYF	TGCGCCAGCAGCACTGGACTAGCAGTCAACACAGATACGCAGTATTTT
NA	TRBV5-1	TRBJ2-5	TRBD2	CASSPLAGKGLETQYF	TGCGCCAGCAGCCCCTTAGCGGGAAAGGGCTTGGAGACCCAGTACTTC
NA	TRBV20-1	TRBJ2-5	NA	CSATGSVAYQETQYF	TGCAGTGCTACGGGGTCGGTGGCGTACCAAGAGACCCAGTACTTC
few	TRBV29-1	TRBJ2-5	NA	CSLRGSEQTQYF	TGCAGCCTCCGGGGGAGTGAGCAGACCCAGTACTTC
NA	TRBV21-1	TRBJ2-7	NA	CASSKPELLFLLYEQYF	TGTGCCAGCAGCAAACCTGAACTCCTTTTCCTACTCTACGAGCAGTACTTC
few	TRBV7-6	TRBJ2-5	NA	CASSWLQNQKTQYF	TGTGCCAGCAGCTGGTTACAGAATCAAAAGACCCAGTACTTC
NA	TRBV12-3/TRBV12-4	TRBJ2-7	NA	CASRDNYEQYF	TGTGCCAGCAGGGACAACTACGAGCAGTACTTC
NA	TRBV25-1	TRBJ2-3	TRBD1	CASSDAGDRESTDTQYF	TGTGCCAGCAGTGATGCCGGGGACAGAGAAAGCACAGATACGCAGTATTTT
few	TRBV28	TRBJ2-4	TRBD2	CASSYRLAGGLGNIQYF	TGTGCCAGCAGTTATCGACTAGCGGGAGGTTTGGGAAACATTCAGTACTTC
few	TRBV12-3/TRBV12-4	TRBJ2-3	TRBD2	CASSDTSGRAGTQYF	TGTGCCAGCAGTGATACTAGCGGGAGAGCTGGTACGCAGTATTTT
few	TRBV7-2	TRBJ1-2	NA	CASSLARLGYTF	TGTGCCAGCAGCTTAGCAAGGTTGGGCTACACCTTC
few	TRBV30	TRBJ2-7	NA	CAWSGASLYEQYF	TGTGCCTGGAGCGGAGCGTCGCTATACGAGCAGTACTTC
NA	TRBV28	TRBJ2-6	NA	CASSSGRGSGANVLTF	TGTGCCAGCAGTTCGGGTCGCGGCTCTGGGGCCAACGTCCTGACTTTC
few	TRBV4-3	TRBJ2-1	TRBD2	CASSPDGAGGGEQFF	TGCGCCAGCAGCCCAGACGGAGCGGGAGGAGGTGAGCAGTTCTTC
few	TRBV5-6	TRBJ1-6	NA	CASSLGVIANSPLHF	TGTGCCAGCAGCTTGGGGGTCATTGCTAATTCACCCCTCCACTTT
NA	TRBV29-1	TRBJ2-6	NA	CSVLAGANVLTF	TGCAGCGTCTTGGCCGGGGCCAACGTCCTGACTTTC
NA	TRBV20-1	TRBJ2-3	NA	CSARDLRASTDTQYF	TGCAGTGCTAGAGATCTCCGGGCCAGCACCGATACGCAGTATTTT
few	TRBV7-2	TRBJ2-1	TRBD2	CASSAGGGYNEQFF	TGTGCCAGCAGCGCGGGGGGGGGTTACAATGAGCAGTTCTTC
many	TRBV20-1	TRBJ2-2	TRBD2	CSATGTSGRYAGELFF	TGCAGTGCTACCGGGACTAGCGGGAGGTATGCCGGGGAGCTGTTTTTT
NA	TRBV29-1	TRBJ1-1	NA	CSVEMMMNTEAFF	TGCAGCGTTGAAATGATGATGAACACTGAAGCTTTCTTT
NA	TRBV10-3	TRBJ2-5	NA	CAINNAQGQETQYF	TGTGCCATTAACAACGCTCAGGGTCAAGAGACCCAGTACTTC
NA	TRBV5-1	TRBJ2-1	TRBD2	CASTILGTTVNEQFF	TGCGCCAGCACCATTCTTGGGACTACCGTCAATGAGCAGTTCTTC
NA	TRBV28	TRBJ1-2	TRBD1	CASSTTGGYGYTF	TGTGCCAGCAGTACTACAGGGGGCTATGGCTACACCTTC
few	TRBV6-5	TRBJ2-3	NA	CASSYTRARDTQYF	TGTGCCAGCAGTTATACGCGCGCCCGGGATACGCAGTATTTT
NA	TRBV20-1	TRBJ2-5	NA	CSARSSGAETQYF	TGCAGTGCTCGCTCCTCTGGGGCGGAGACCCAGTACTTC
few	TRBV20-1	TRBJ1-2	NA	CSASGPTANYGYTF	TGCAGTGCTAGCGGACCGACAGCTAACTATGGCTACACCTTC
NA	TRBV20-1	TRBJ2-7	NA	CSADAMDNSYEQYF	TGCAGTGCCGATGCCATGGACAACTCCTACGAGCAGTACTTC
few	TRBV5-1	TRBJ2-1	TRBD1	CASSSTVRTGAFNEQFF	TGCGCCAGCAGTTCAACCGTACGGACAGGGGCTTTCAATGAGCAGTTCTTC
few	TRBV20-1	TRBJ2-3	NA	CSARAVDTQYF	TGCAGTGCTAGGGCGGTAGATACGCAGTATTTT
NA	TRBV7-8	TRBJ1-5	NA	CASSPAMGRGQPQHF	TGTGCCAGCAGTCCCGCAATGGGGCGCGGTCAGCCCCAGCATTTT
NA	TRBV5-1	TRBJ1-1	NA	CASSLDFVRGGTEAFF	TGCGCCAGCAGCTTGGATTTCGTTCGGGGCGGGACTGAAGCTTTCTTT
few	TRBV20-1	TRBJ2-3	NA	CSATVFTNTQYF	TGCAGTGCCACCGTTTTTACCAATACGCAGTATTTT
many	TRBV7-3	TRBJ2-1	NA	CASSSGGRSEQFF	TGTGCCAGCAGCTCGGGTGGGCGTAGTGAGCAGTTCTTC
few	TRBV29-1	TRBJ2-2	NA	CSVKGNQNGELFF	TGCAGCGTTAAGGGGAATCAAAACGGGGAGCTGTTTTTT
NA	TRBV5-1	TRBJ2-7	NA	CASSLTAGPSYEQYF	TGCGCCAGCAGCTTGACGGCGGGACCCTCCTACGAGCAGTACTTC
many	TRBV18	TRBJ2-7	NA	CASSSAGGEQYF	TGTGCCAGCTCATCAGCCGGGGGCGAGCAGTACTTC
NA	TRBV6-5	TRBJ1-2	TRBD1	CASSYFGQGYGYTF	TGTGCCAGCAGTTACTTCGGACAGGGTTATGGCTACACCTTC